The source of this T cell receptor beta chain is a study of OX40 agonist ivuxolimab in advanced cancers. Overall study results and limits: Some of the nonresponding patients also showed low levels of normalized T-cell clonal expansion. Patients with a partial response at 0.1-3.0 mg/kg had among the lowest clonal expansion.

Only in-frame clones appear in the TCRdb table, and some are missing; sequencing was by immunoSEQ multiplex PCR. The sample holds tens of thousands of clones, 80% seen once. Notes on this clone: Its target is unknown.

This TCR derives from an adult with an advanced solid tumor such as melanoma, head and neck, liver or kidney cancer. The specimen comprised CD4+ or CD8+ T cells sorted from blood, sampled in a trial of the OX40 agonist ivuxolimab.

In DNA form, the CDR3 reads TGTGCCAGCTCTGCAGGGGGGGTTCTCAATGAAAAACTGTTTTTT. Its translation: CASSAGGVLNEKLFF. The chain carries TRBV25-1 and TRBJ1-4; TRBD1 matches 7 bases. After removal of 8 bases from V and 5 bases from J, the junction contained 11 bases not matched to a gene. There are 15 residues in the CDR3. The V gene's germline CDR1 is MGHDK and CDR2 SYGVNS.